The clone carrying this TCR beta chain came up a few times. The antigen is undetermined. This CDR3 contains 13 residues. The V gene lost 0 bases and the J gene lost 7 bases, with 8 bases spanning the gap. Germline V gives CDR1 SGHRS, CDR2 YFSETQ. This sample was included in a study of identical twins. Study findings and constraints: Within twin pairs, the out-of-frame alpha sequences they shared showed excess low generation probability. Instead of following the same donors, the conclusions were based on cross-sectional statistical analysis. Clonotypes of the beta chain that were abundant in cord blood carried fewer insertions (memory repertoires showed none).

Template switching (which added a universal primer site) was used, and cDNA carried unique molecular identifiers. Each CDR3 protein is one row after TCRdb ran MiXCR on the 5' RACE reads. The table lists around 1.7 million distinct CDR3 sequences, around a third of them singletons, with around 0.25% in the top ten. Sequencing input: cord blood. The gene calls are TRBV5-1 and TRBJ1-5; D unresolved. The clonotype was recovered from a newborn girl in good health. In DNA form, the CDR3 reads TGCGCCAGCAGCTTGGCCGTGGGGCAGCCCCAGCATTTT. Translated, it gives CASSLAVGQPQHF.